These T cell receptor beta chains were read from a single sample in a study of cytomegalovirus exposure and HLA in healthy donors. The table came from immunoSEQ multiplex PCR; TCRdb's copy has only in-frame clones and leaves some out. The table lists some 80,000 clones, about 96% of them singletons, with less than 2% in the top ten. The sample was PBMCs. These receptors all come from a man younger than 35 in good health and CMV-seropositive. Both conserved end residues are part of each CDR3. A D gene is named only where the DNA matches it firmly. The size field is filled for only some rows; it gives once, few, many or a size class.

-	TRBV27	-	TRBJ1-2	CASSLEQGRYGYTF	TGTGCCAGCAGTTTAGAACAGGGTCGCTATGGCTACACCTTC
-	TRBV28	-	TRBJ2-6	CASSEHSGANVLTF	TGTGCCAGCAGTGAACACTCTGGGGCCAACGTCCTGACTTTC
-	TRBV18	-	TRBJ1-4	CASSPQGRAEEKLFF	TGTGCCAGCTCCCCTCAGGGGCGGGCGGAGGAAAAACTGTTTTTT
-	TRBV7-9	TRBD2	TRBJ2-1	CASSLIRISGRAGNEQFF	TGTGCCAGCAGCTTAATCCGAATAAGCGGGAGGGCCGGAAATGAGCAGTTCTTC
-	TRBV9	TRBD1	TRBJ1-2	CASKGQGDAYGYTF	TGTGCCAGCAAGGGACAGGGGGATGCCTATGGCTACACCTTC
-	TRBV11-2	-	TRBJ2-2	CASSHRLRVTGELFF	TGTGCCAGCAGTCACCGCTTACGGGTCACCGGGGAGCTGTTTTTT
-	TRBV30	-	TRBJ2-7	CAWSVPRTALGEQYF	TGTGCCTGGAGTGTACCCAGGACAGCCCTCGGGGAGCAGTACTTC
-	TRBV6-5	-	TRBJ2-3	CASRRTGTDTQYF	TGTGCCAGCAGGCGCACGGGCACAGATACGCAGTATTTT
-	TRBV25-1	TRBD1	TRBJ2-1	CASSDSGGHNEQFF	TGTGCCAGCAGTGACTCAGGGGGCCACAATGAGCAGTTCTTC
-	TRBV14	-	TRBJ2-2	CASSQDRGGLNTGELFF	TGTGCCAGCAGCCAAGATCGGGGAGGCCTGAACACCGGGGAGCTGTTTTTT
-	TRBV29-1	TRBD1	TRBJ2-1	CSGDRVDNEQFF	TGCAGCGGGGACAGGGTGGACAATGAGCAGTTCTTC
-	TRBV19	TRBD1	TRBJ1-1	CASSVTWTGDTEAFF	TGTGCCAGTAGTGTTACTTGGACAGGGGACACTGAAGCTTTCTTT
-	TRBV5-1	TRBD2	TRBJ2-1	CASSATSGRKQFF	TGCGCCAGCAGCGCAACTAGCGGGAGGAAGCAGTTCTTC
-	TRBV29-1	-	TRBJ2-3	CSVVGETDTQYF	TGCAGCGTTGTTGGGGAGACAGATACGCAGTATTTT
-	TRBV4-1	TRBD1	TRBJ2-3	CASSQHSPGQGADTQYF	TGCGCCAGCAGCCAACACTCCCCGGGACAGGGGGCAGATACGCAGTATTTT
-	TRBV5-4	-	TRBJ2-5	CASSFGETQYF	TGTGCCAGCAGCTTCGGGGAGACCCAGTACTTC
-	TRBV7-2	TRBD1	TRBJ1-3	CASSSPGQGTGNTIYF	TGTGCCAGCAGCTCGCCGGGACAGGGTACTGGAAACACCATATATTTT
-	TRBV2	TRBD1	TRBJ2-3	CASRGQGHNTDTQYF	TGTGCCAGCAGGGGACAGGGACATAACACAGATACGCAGTATTTT
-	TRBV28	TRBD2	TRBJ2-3	CASSWGGSTDTQYF	TGTGCCAGCAGCTGGGGGGGAAGCACAGATACGCAGTATTTT
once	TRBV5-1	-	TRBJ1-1	CASSLAPQRMNTEAFF	TGCGCCAGCAGCTTGGCCCCACAGCGGATGAACACTGAAGCTTTCTTT
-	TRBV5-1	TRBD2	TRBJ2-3	CASSSGLADTDTQYF	TGCGCCAGCAGCTCTGGACTAGCGGACACAGATACGCAGTATTTT
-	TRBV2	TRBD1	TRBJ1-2	CASRDSSNYGYTF	TGTGCCAGCCGGGACAGTTCTAACTATGGCTACACCTTC
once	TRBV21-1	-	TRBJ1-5	CASSTGQERDQPQHF	TGTGCCAGCAGCACCGGACAGGAAAGGGATCAGCCCCAGCATTTT
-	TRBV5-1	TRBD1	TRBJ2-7	CASSPTGGDEQYF	TGCGCCAGCAGCCCGACAGGGGGCGACGAGCAGTACTTC
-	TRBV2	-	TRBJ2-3	CASLDPIGEDYTDTQYF	TGTGCCAGCCTTGACCCCATAGGGGAGGACTACACAGATACGCAGTATTTT
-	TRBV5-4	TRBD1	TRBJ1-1	CASSALQGSTEAFF	TGTGCCAGCAGCGCACTACAGGGGTCCACTGAAGCTTTCTTT
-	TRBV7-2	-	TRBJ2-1	CASSARDKRLRAINEQFF	TGTGCCAGCAGCGCGCGAGACAAGCGTCTCAGGGCCATCAATGAGCAGTTCTTC
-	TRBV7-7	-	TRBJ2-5	CASSQLGAVPETQYF	TGTGCTAGCAGCCAGTTGGGGGCAGTTCCAGAGACCCAGTACTTC
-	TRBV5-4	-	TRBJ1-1	CASSNVPSGLETEAFF	TGTGCCAGCAGCAATGTCCCGTCGGGGTTGGAAACTGAAGCTTTCTTT
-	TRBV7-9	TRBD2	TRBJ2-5	CASSSGTSGRIVQETQYF	TGTGCCAGCAGCTCCGGGACTAGCGGGAGGATAGTTCAAGAGACCCAGTACTTC
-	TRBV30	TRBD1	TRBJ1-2	CACTQGAGYTF	TGTGCCTGTACCCAGGGGGCTGGCTACACCTTC
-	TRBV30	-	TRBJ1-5	CAWSVQTNQPQHF	TGTGCCTGGAGTGTACAGACCAATCAGCCCCAGCATTTT
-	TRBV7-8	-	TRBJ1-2	CASSLRVPGNYGYTF	TGTGCCAGCAGCTTAAGAGTCCCAGGGAACTATGGCTACACCTTC
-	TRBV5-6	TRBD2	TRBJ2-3	CASSSTSGNGGTDTQYF	TGTGCCAGCAGCAGCACTAGCGGGAACGGGGGCACAGATACGCAGTATTTT
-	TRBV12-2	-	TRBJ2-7	CASRLAKIIPGVQRYEQYF	TGTGCAAGTCGCTTAGCGAAGATTATCCCCGGGGTCCAGAGATACGAGCAGTACTTC
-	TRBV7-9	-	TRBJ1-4	CASSPTAGRNEKLFF	TGTGCCAGCAGCCCCACGGCAGGGAGGAATGAAAAACTGTTTTTT
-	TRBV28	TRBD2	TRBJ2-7	CASSSGLAGDDEQYF	TGTGCCAGCAGTTCCGGACTAGCGGGAGACGACGAGCAGTACTTC